Below are 20 T cell receptor beta chains sequenced from a single sample in a study of blood T cell repertoires in COVID-19. Sequencing used immunoSEQ multiplex PCR; TCRdb keeps in-frame clones, though not all of them. The table lists 150,000 or so clones, roughly 84% of them singletons. The sample taken for sequencing was PBMCs or T cells enriched from blood (not recorded which). Source of these receptors: a woman aged 45-60 years who had recovered from COVID-19.

This chain links TRBV7-9 with TRBJ2-2, with D maybe TRBD1 (5 bases). This CDR3 has 14 residues. Germline values: CDR1 SEHNR, CDR2 FQNEAQ (reference sequence). With 1 base removed from V and 5 bases from J, the gap between germline ends came to 8 bases. The DNA for the CDR3 is TGTGCCAGCAGCTTAGTCAGGGATACCGGGGAGCTGTTTTTT. This translates into CASSLVRDTGELFF.

This chain joins TRBV5-4 and TRBJ1-5; a possible D gene is TRBD1 (5 bases). This CDR3 is 13 amino acids long. Germline-derived CDR1 and CDR2 are SGHNT and YYREEE (reference sequence). V lost 4 bases, J lost 7 bases, and 12 bases lay in between. The CDR3 nucleotides are TGTGCCAGCAGCCTCGGGACTGGGCAGCCCCAGCATTTT. Protein product: CASSLGTGQPQHF.

The V call is TRBV11-3, the J call TRBJ1-1; D perhaps matches TRBD1 (5 bases). Germline-derived CDR1 and CDR2 are SGHNT and YENEEA. Trimming pared 8 bases from V and 0 bases from J, leaving 13 bases between. The CDR3 is 14 residues long. The CDR3 nucleotides read TGTGCCAGCCGTACCCGGGGGGTGAACACTGAAGCTTTCTTT. The encoded protein is CASRTRGVNTEAFF.

In DNA form, the CDR3 reads TGTGCCAGTAGTATAGGTTCTGGGGGACTAGCGGCCCGCGGCCGGGAGCTGTTTTTT. Encoded protein: CASSIGSGGLAARGRELFF. The genes are TRBV19 and TRBJ2-2, with 11 bases matching TRBD2. V shed 1 base, J shed 9 bases, and the junction held 16 bases outside the gene matches. CDR3 length equals 19 residues. From germline, CDR1 is LNHDA and CDR2 SQIVND (reference sequence).

The chain combines TRBV27 with TRBJ1-1, with 7 positions matching TRBD1. This CDR3 has 13 residues. The junction had 4 bases not matched to a gene; V was cut back by 5 bases and J by 4 bases. Germline V CDR1 and CDR2: MNHEY, SMNVEV (reference sequence). The CDR3 nucleotides read TGTGCCAGCAGTCCACAGGGGAGCACTGAAGCTTTCTTT. Protein: CASSPQGSTEAFF.

The genes are TRBV7-9 and TRBJ1-4; tentatively, D is TRBD1 (6 bases). CDR1 is SEHNR and CDR2 is FQNEAQ in the germline V gene (reference sequence). The CDR3 length is 17 residues. Trimming took 5 bases from V and 8 from J, leaving 24 bases between them. CDR3 DNA: TGTGCCAGCAGCCAACAGGGCCTACTACTAGGCGGAGAAAAACTGTTTTTT. It codes for CASSQQGLLLGGEKLFF.

This chain joins TRBV5-4 and TRBJ1-2, with TRBD1 matching 7 bases. Trimming removed 4 bases from V and 5 bases from J; junction bases left unmatched: 11. Germline CDR1 SGHNT, CDR2 YYREEE (reference sequence). This CDR3 comprises 15 residues. CDR3 DNA: TGTGCCAGCAGCACCCCTAGGACAGGACTATATGGCTACACCTTC. Its translation is CASSTPRTGLYGYTF.

V and J are TRBV19 and TRBJ2-1; 7 nucleotides match TRBD2. There are 19 residues in the CDR3. V dropped 2 bases and J dropped 1; count of bases not matched to a gene: 14. Germline V gives CDR1 LNHDA, CDR2 SQIVND (reference sequence). The DNA of the CDR3 is TGTGCCAGTAGTATAAGGGAGGGGAGCGCAGATTTATCCTACAATGAGCAGTTCTTC. This sequence encodes CASSIREGSADLSYNEQFF.

This rearrangement joins TRBV7-3 to TRBJ1-2; tentatively, D is TRBD1 (5 bases). CDR3 length: 13 residues. Germline CDR1 SGHTA, CDR2 FQGTGA. Trimming shortened V by 5 bases and J by 3 bases, and 10 bases separated the two germline ends. The CDR3 DNA is TGTGCCAGCAGCAATTCGGGGGACTATGGCTACACCTTC. It is translated as CASSNSGDYGYTF.

The V and J genes are TRBV10-1 and TRBJ1-6; D ambiguous. The CDR3 contains 16 residues. Trimming cost V 2 bases and J 0 bases, with 8 bases left between them. Per the germline V gene, CDR1 is WNHNN and CDR2 is SYGVQD (reference sequence). CDR3 region: CASSETDSSYNSPLHF. CDR3 sequence (DNA): TGCGCCAGCAGTGAGACAGATAGCTCCTATAATTCACCCCTCCACTTT.

V gene TRBV4-2 combines with J gene TRBJ2-1; 7 bases line up with TRBD1. Germline V CDR1 and CDR2: LGHNA, YNFKEQ. Trimming at V came to 5 bases and at J to 5 bases, leaving 15 bases not matched to a gene. This CDR3 has 17 residues. CDR3 coding DNA: TGTGCCAGCAGCAAAAGGGGAACAGGGGCAGGGGACAATGAGCAGTTCTTC. The encoded protein is CASSKRGTGAGDNEQFF.

This chain joins TRBV13 and TRBJ1-1, with TRBD1 matching over 8 bases. J gave up 1 base and V 5 bases, and 12 bases lay outside the gene matches. Germline CDR1 reads PRHDT; CDR2 reads FYEKMQ (reference sequence). The CDR3 runs to 17 residues. The CDR3 bases are TGTGCCAGCAGCGCCGCCGGGACAGGACTGGAGAACACTGAAGCTTTCTTT. Protein product: CASSAAGTGLENTEAFF. Together with reference TRBV13 and TRBJ1-1, the CDR3 gives the full variable domain: AAGVIQSPRHLIKEKRETATLKCYPIPRHDTVYWYQQGPGQDPQFLISFYEKMQSDKGSIPDRFSAQQFSDYHSELNMSSLELGDSALYFCASSAAGTGLENTEAFFGQGTRLTVV.

The J gene is TRBJ1-1, the V gene TRBV5-4; weak D call: TRBD1 (6 bases). CDR1 and CDR2 from the germline V gene are SGHNT and YYREEE (reference sequence). There are 15 residues in the CDR3. V lost 2 bases and J 1 base, leaving 12 bases between the germline ends. The DNA of the CDR3 is TGTGCCAGCAGCTTCCTACAGGGCGCGAACACTGAAGCTTTCTTT. Amino acids: CASSFLQGANTEAFF.

The chain links TRBV7-2 to TRBJ2-5; a possible D gene is TRBD1 (6 bases). The CDR3 extends over 15 amino acids. Germline-derived CDR1 and CDR2 are SGHTA and FQGNSA. Trimming took 5 bases from V and 0 from J, leaving 13 bases between them. In DNA form, the CDR3 reads TGTGCCAGCAGCCGGGACACAGGGAACCAAGAGACCCAGTACTTC. This encodes CASSRDTGNQETQYF.

This chain joins TRBV12-3 or TRBV12-4 and TRBJ1-2; 7 bases agree with TRBD1. The CDR3 contains 12 residues. V dropped 5 bases and J dropped 7; count of bases not matched to a gene: 4. The CDR3 loop is CASSLGTVGYTF. CDR3 nucleotides: TGTGCCAGCAGTCTAGGGACAGTTGGCTACACCTTC.

V gene TRBV19 combines with J gene TRBJ2-3, with D perhaps matching TRBD1 (5 bases). V lost 11 bases to trimming and J lost 4 bases, with 19 bases between them. This CDR3 has 14 residues. Germline V gene sequence: CDR1 LNHDA, CDR2 SQIVND (reference sequence). This chain's CDR3 is CASKRMVGADTQYF. The CDR3, as DNA: TGTGCCTCAAAAAGGATGGTAGGGGCAGATACGCAGTATTTT.

The chain is built from TRBV28 and TRBJ2-1; D might be TRBD2 (5 bases). V lost 3 bases and J lost 5, with 8 bases in between. From germline, CDR1 is MDHEN and CDR2 SYDVKM. The CDR3 runs 13 residues. DNA of the CDR3: TGTGCCAGCAGTTTTTCTAGCCACAATGAGCAGTTCTTC. It is translated as CASSFSSHNEQFF.

This rearrangement joins TRBV5-1 to TRBJ2-7; 8 nucleotides align to TRBD1. This CDR3 contains 14 residues. Trimming at V came to 4 bases and at J to 3 bases, leaving 6 bases not matched to a gene. Germline V gives CDR1 SGHRS, CDR2 YFSETQ. The CDR3 region is CASSIGQGGYEQYF. In DNA, the CDR3 is TGCGCCAGCAGCATCGGACAGGGCGGCTACGAGCAGTACTTC.

The V and J genes are TRBV11-3 and TRBJ2-2; D may be TRBD1 (5 bases). The CDR3 consists of 15 residues. Germline assignment: CDR1 SGHNT and CDR2 YENEEA. V lost 2 bases and J 2 bases, leaving 9 bases between the germline ends. The CDR3 loop reads CASSLTDTNTGELFF. For the CDR3, the DNA is TGTGCCAGCAGCTTAACGGACACAAACACCGGGGAGCTGTTTTTT.

This sequence joins TRBV3-1 (or the pseudogene TRBV3-2) and TRBJ1-2; 9 bases fit TRBD1. Per germline, CDR1 LGHDT and CDR2 YNNKEL (reference sequence). V shed 4 bases and J 6 bases; nucleotides not matched to a gene: 3. The length of the CDR3 is 13 residues. CDR3 amino acids: CASSPTGGNGYTF. The CDR3 bases are TGTGCCAGCAGCCCTACAGGGGGCAATGGCTACACCTTC.